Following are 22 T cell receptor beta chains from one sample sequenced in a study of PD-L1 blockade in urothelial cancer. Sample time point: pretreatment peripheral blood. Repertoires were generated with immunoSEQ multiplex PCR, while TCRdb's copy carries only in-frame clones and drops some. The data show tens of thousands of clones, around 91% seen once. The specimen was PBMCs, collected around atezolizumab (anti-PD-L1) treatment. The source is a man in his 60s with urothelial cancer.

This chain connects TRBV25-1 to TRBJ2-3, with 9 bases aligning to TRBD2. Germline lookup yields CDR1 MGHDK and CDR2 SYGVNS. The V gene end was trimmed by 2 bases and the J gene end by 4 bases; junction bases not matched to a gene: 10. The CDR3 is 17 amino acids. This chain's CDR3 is CASSESLGAGGADTQYF. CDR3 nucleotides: TGTGCCAGCAGTGAAAGTCTCGGAGCGGGAGGAGCAGATACGCAGTATTTT.

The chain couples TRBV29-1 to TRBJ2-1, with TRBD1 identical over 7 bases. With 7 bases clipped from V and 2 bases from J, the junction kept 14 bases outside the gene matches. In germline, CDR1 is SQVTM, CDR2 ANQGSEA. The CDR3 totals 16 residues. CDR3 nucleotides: TGCAGCGCTAAAACTGGGGACAGTTCAGCCTACAATGAGCAGTTCTTC. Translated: CSAKTGDSSAYNEQFF.

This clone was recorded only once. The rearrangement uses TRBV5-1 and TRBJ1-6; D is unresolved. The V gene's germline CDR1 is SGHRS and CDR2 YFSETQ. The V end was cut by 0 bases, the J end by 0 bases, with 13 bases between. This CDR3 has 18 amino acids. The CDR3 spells CASSLGSSLSSYNSPLHF. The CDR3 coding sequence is TGCGCCAGCAGCTTGGGGAGCAGCCTGAGCTCCTATAATTCACCCCTCCACTTT.

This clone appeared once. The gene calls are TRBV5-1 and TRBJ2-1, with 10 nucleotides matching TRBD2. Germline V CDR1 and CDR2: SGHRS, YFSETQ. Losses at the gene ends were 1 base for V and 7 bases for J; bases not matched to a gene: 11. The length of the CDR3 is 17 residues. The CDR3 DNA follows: TGCGCCAGCAGCTTGCTGGTAGCGGGGGGCGGGGGGAATGAGCAGTTCTTC. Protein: CASSLLVAGGGGNEQFF.

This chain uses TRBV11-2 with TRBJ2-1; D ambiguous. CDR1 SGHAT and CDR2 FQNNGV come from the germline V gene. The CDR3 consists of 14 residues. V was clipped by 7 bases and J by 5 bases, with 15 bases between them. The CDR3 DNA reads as TGTGCCAGCACCTCGGTCCAGGTTAACAATGAGCAGTTCTTC. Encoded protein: CASTSVQVNNEQFF.

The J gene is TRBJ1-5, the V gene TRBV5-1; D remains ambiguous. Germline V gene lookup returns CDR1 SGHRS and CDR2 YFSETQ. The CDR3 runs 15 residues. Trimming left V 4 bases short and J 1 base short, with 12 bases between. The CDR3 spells CASSVSGGSNQPQHF. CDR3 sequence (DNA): TGCGCCAGCAGCGTCTCGGGCGGGAGCAATCAGCCCCAGCATTTT.

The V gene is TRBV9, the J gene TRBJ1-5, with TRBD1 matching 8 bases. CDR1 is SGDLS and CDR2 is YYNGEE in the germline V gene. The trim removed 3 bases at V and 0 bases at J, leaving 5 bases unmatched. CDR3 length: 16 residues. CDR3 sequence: CASSAGTGYSNQPQHF. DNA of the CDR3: TGTGCCAGCAGCGCTGGGACAGGCTATAGCAATCAGCCCCAGCATTTT.

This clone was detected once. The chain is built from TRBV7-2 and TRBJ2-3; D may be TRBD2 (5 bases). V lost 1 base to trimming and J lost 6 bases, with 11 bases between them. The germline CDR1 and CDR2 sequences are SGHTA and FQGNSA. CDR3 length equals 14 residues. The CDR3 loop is CASSLGLSGDTQYF. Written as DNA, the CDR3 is TGTGCCAGCAGCTTAGGTCTATCGGGGGATACGCAGTATTTT.

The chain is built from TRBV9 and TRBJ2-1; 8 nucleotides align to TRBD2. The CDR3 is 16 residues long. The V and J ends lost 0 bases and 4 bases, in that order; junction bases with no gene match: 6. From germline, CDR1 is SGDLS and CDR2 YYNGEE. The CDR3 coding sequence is TGTGCCAGCAGCGTAGGGTTTACTAGCGGATACAATGAGCAGTTCTTC. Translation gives CASSVGFTSGYNEQFF.

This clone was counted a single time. This chain's CDR3 is CASSLQGAADTQYF. Written as DNA, the CDR3 is TGTGCCAGCAGCTTACAGGGGGCCGCCGATACGCAGTATTTT. The chain has TRBV7-6 and TRBJ2-3; 8 bases are a match to TRBD1. V dropped 2 bases and J dropped 6; count of bases not matched to a gene: 4. This CDR3 contains 14 residues. Germline lookup yields CDR1 SGHVS and CDR2 FNYEAQ.

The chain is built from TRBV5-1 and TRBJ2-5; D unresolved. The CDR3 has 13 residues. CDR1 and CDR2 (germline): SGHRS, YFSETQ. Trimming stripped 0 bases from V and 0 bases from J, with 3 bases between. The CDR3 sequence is CASSLAYQETQYF. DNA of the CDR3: TGCGCCAGCAGCTTGGCCTACCAAGAGACCCAGTACTTC.

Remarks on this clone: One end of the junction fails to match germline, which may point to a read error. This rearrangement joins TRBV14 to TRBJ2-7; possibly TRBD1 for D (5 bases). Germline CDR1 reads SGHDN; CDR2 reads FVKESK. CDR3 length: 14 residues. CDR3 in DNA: TGTGCCAGCAGCCAAGATCTAGGGGCCTACGGGCAGTACTTC. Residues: CASSQDLGAYGQYF.

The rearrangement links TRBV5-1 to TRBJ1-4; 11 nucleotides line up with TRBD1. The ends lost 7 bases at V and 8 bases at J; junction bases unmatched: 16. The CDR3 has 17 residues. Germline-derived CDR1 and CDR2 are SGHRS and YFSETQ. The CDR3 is CASASGTGGGRGEKLFF. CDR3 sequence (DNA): TGCGCCAGCGCCTCCGGGACAGGGGGAGGCCGAGGGGAAAAACTGTTTTTT.

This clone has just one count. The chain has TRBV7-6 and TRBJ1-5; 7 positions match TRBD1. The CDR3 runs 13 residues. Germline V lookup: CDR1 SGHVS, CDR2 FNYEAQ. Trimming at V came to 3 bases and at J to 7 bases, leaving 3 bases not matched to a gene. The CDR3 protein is CASSFDRDQPQHF. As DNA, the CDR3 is TGTGCCAGCAGCTTTGACAGGGACCAGCCCCAGCATTTT.

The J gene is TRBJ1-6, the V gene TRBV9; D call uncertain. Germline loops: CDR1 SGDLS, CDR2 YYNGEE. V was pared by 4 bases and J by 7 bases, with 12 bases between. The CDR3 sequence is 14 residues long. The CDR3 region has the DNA TGTGCCAGCAGCACCACAGACGACAATTCACCCCTCCACTTT. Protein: CASSTTDDNSPLHF.

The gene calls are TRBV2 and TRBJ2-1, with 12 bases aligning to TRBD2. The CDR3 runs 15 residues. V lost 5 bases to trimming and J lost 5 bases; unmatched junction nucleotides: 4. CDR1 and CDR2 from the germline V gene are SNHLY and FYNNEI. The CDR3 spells CASSRLAGANNEQFF. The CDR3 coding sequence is TGTGCCAGCAGTCGACTAGCGGGGGCCAACAATGAGCAGTTCTTC.

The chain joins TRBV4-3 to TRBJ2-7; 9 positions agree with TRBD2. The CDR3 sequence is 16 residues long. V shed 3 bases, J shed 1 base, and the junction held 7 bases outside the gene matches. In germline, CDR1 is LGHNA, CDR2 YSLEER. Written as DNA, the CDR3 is TGCGCCAGCAGCCATATTAGCGGGGGAACATCCTACGAGCAGTACTTC. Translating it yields CASSHISGGTSYEQYF.

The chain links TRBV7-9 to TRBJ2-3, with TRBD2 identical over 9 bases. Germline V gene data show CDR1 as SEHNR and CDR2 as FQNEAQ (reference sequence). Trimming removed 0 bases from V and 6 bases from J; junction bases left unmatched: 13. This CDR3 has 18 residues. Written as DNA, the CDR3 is TGTGCCAGCAGCTTAGCAGATGGCGGGGGGGCCCCCCGGGATACGCAGTATTTT. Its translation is CASSLADGGGAPRDTQYF.

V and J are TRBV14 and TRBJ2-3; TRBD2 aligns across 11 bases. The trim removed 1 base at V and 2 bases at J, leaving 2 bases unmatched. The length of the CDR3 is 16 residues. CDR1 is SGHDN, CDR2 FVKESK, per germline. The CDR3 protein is CASSQGLAGNTDTQYF. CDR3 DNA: TGTGCCAGCAGCCAAGGACTAGCGGGAAACACAGATACGCAGTATTTT.

CDR3 residues: CASSLDPGETQYF. CDR3 sequence (DNA): TGTGCCAGCAGCTTAGATCCGGGGGAGACCCAGTACTTC. The chain has TRBV11-2 and TRBJ2-5, with D perhaps TRBD2 (5 bases). The CDR3 is made up of 13 amino acids. Germline V gene data show CDR1 as SGHAT and CDR2 as FQNNGV. With 0 bases removed from V and 5 bases from J, the gap between germline ends came to 7 bases.

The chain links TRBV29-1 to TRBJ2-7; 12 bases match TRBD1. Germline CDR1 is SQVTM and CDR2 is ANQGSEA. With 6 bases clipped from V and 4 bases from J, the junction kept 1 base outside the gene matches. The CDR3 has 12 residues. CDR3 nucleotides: TGCAGCGTGGGACAGGGGGCTTACGAGCAGTACTTC. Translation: CSVGQGAYEQYF.

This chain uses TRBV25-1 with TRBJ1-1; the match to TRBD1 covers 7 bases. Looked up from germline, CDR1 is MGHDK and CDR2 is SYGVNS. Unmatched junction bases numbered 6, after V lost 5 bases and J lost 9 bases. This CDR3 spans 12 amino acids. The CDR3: CASSSTTGKAFF. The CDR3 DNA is TGTGCCAGCAGTTCTACGACAGGGAAAGCTTTCTTT.